The 2 T cell receptor beta chains presented below share a single source sample, sequenced in a study of cytomegalovirus exposure and HLA in healthy donors. Primers included in the PCR were 60 Vbeta and 13 Jbeta primers. Sequencing was performed with immunoSEQ multiplex PCR; in TCRdb, only in-frame clones are kept and a portion is missing. The sample comprises around 70,000 clones, less than 80% of which are singletons, and approximately 9% rests with the top ten. Sequencing was carried out using PBMCs. These receptors came from a woman aged 35 to 49 in good health and CMV-seropositive.

This chain uses TRBV14 with TRBJ2-7; 8 bases agree with TRBD1. The ends lost 2 bases at V and 1 base at J; junction bases unmatched: 4. CDR3 size: 15 residues. CDR1 SGHDN and CDR2 FVKESK come from the germline V gene. CDR3 residues: CASSQPGQVSYEQYF. The CDR3 DNA follows: TGTGCCAGCAGCCAACCGGGACAGGTTTCCTACGAGCAGTACTTC.

This clone appeared a few times. The J gene is TRBJ1-1, the V gene TRBV7-9, with TRBD1 identical over 10 bases. Trimming removed 5 bases from V and 1 base from J; junction bases left unmatched: 4. This CDR3 has 15 amino acids. Per the germline V gene, CDR1 is SEHNR and CDR2 is FQNEAQ (reference sequence). CDR3 DNA sequence: TGTGCCAGCAGCCCAAGACAGGGGGCGAACACTGAAGCTTTCTTT. It translates to CASSPRQGANTEAFF.